These 23 T cell receptor beta chains were sequenced from one sample in a study of CXCR3-negative and CXCR3-positive naive CD8 T cells. Whole-study findings and limits: Relative to CXCR3-negative naive cells, CXCR3-positive naive cells had more hydrophobic TRB CDR3s.

Their antigen targets remain unknown. 5' RACE with UMI labels generated the TRB cDNA libraries. TCRdb re-called the 5' RACE reads and shows each CDR3 protein once, DNA omitted. The sample has under 85,000 distinct CDR3 sequences; the top ten hold about 0.62%. The sample taken for sequencing was naive CXCR3+ CD8+ T cells from blood. Subset given: CD45RO-CCR7+CD27+CD95- naive CD8+ T cells expressing CXCR3 (TNR3+). The receptors were sampled from a human donor in good health. Some clones in this sample may be carry-over from other donors' samples.

The CDR3 is CSVNSLGYNEQFF. The chain uses TRBV29-1 and TRBJ2-1. The CDR3 length is 13 residues. CDR1 is SQVTM, CDR2 ANQGSEA, per germline.

V gene TRBV10-3 combines with J gene TRBJ2-1; checking the TCRdb D call of TRBD1 is not possible without DNA. The germline CDR1 and CDR2 sequences are ENHRY and SYGVKD. This CDR3 contains 15 residues. The CDR3 protein is CAISAVPGARDGQFF.

V is TRBV5-4 and J is TRBJ2-3. The CDR3 is 15 amino acids. Germline assignment: CDR1 SGHNT and CDR2 YYREEE (reference sequence). The CDR3 loop reads CASSFGWRRTDTQYF.

The chain combines TRBV7-8 with TRBJ1-5; there is no DNA to check the TCRdb D call of TRBD1. The germline V gene has CDR1 SGHVS and CDR2 FQNEAQ. The CDR3 totals 15 residues. The CDR3 loop is CASSSRTDSNQPQHF.

V usage is TRBV20-1 and J usage is TRBJ2-1; the D call of TRBD1 rests on TCRdb alone, since no DNA is present to check it. CDR3 length: 15 amino acids. Germline-derived CDR1 and CDR2 are DFQATT and SNEGSKA (reference sequence). The CDR3 is CSADPRGSSYNEQFF.

The chain employs TRBV6-2 or TRBV6-3 and TRBJ2-7. Germline V gene data show CDR1 as MNHEY and CDR2 as SVGEGT. The CDR3 sequence is 16 residues long. Here the CDR3 reads CASSYSEAGDRYEQYF.

This chain links TRBV29-1 with TRBJ1-2. CDR1 and CDR2 (germline): SQVTM, ANQGSEA. The CDR3 spans 13 residues. The CDR3 sequence is CSVEPQSSYGYTF.

The rearrangement links TRBV12-3 or TRBV12-4 to TRBJ2-1. The CDR3 spans 11 residues. This CDR3 reads CASTPYNEQFF.

The chain employs TRBV6-2 or TRBV6-3 and TRBJ2-2; TCRdb's D call of TRBD1 is untestable without DNA. The CDR3 totals 13 residues. CDR1 MNHEY and CDR2 SVGEGT come from the germline V gene. CDR3 loop: CASSQQGIGELFF.

The CDR3 reads CASSPGSEAFF. The gene calls are TRBV18 and TRBJ1-1. The CDR3 length is 11 residues. Germline CDR1 is KGHSH and CDR2 is LQKENI.

The chain employs TRBV4-2 and TRBJ2-5; as DNA is missing, the TRBD2 call by TCRdb cannot be tested. CDR1 is LGHNA and CDR2 is YNFKEQ in the germline V gene. The CDR3 loop spans 14 amino acids. The CDR3 spells CASSHAGLQETQYF.

V is TRBV24-1 and J is TRBJ1-1; the TCRdb D gene call, TRBD1, has no DNA to confirm it. CDR3 length: 17 residues. CDR1 KGHDR and CDR2 SFDVKD come from the germline V gene. CDR3 residues: CATSDSEDRGRITEAFF.

The J gene is TRBJ2-7, the V gene TRBV10-3; absent DNA, TCRdb's TRBD2 call cannot be checked. This CDR3 region has 12 residues. The germline CDR1 and CDR2 sequences are ENHRY and SYGVKD. The CDR3 loop is CAISVGGDEQYF.

The J gene is TRBJ2-7, the V gene TRBV14. In germline, CDR1 is SGHDN, CDR2 FVKESK. This CDR3 is built from 15 residues. The CDR3 region is CASAVLGALSYEQYF. Full variable domain (outside the CDR3, taken from reference TRBV14 and TRBJ2-7): EAGVTQFPSHSVIEKGQTVTLRCDPISGHDNLYWYRRVMGKEIKFLLHFVKESKQDESGMPNNRFLAERTGGTYSTLKVQPAELEDSGVYFCASAVLGALSYEQYFGPGTRLTVT.

This sequence joins TRBV12-5 and TRBJ2-1; TCRdb's assignment of TRBD1 cannot be checked, as there is no DNA. Germline V gene sequence: CDR1 LGHNT, CDR2 FRNRAP. This CDR3 contains 15 residues. This CDR3 reads CASGLSLGDYNEQFF. The full variable domain, with the rest looked up from reference TRBV12-5 and TRBJ2-1, is DARVTQTPRHKVTEMGQEVTMRCQPILGHNTVFWYRQTMMQGLELLAYFRNRAPLDDSGMPKDRFSAEMPDATLATLKIQPSEPRDSAVYFCASGLSLGDYNEQFFGPGTRLTVL.

V usage is TRBV6-5 and J usage is TRBJ2-2; absent DNA, TCRdb's TRBD1 call cannot be checked. Germline V gives CDR1 MNHEY, CDR2 SVGAGI. CDR3 length equals 20 residues. CDR3 protein: CASSYSLSAGQGWNTGELFF.

The V gene is TRBV6-5, the J gene TRBJ1-1; the TCRdb D gene call, TRBD1, has no DNA to confirm it. CDR1 is MNHEY, CDR2 SVGAGI, per germline. The CDR3 length is 16 residues. CDR3: CASSPYRAIMNTEAFF.

The CDR3 reads CASSPVEGPGYEQFF. The rearrangement links TRBV4-1 to TRBJ2-1; TCRdb names TRBD2, which stays unverified in the absence of DNA. Germline lookup yields CDR1 MGHRA and CDR2 YSYEKL. The CDR3 has 15 residues.

CDR3 region: CASSLFSAGFLETQYF. The J gene is TRBJ2-5, the V gene TRBV28; TCRdb returns TRBD2, unconfirmable since there is no DNA. Germline V gene sequence: CDR1 MDHEN, CDR2 SYDVKM. The CDR3 is 16 residues long. Full variable domain (rest looked up from reference TRBV28 and TRBJ2-5): DVKVTQSSRYLVKRTGEKVFLECVQDMDHENMFWYRQDPGLGLRLIYFSYDVKMKEKGDIPEGYSVSREKKERFSLILESASTNQTSMYLCASSLFSAGFLETQYFGPGTRLLVL.

This chain links TRBV7-8 with TRBJ2-7; TCRdb proposes TRBD1, but this gene call is untestable without DNA. CDR1 is SGHVS, CDR2 FQNEAQ, per germline. The CDR3 is 13 amino acids. CDR3 region: CASSLSQGAEQYF.

The J gene is TRBJ2-7, the V gene TRBV7-9; TCRdb indicates TRBD1, and absent DNA this call remains unverified. CDR3 length equals 15 residues. Germline-derived CDR1 and CDR2 are SEHNR and FQNEAQ (reference sequence). The CDR3 loop reads CASSSTGERPYEQYF.

The CDR3 sequence is CASSPGTNEQFF. The chain couples TRBV12-3 or TRBV12-4 to TRBJ2-1. This CDR3 is 12 amino acids long.

The V gene is TRBV6-5, the J gene TRBJ2-5; the D gene TCRdb calls, TRBD2, cannot be checked with no DNA. There are 14 residues in the CDR3. Germline CDR1 and CDR2: MNHEY and SVGAGI. CDR3: CASSPPGALETQYF.